This T cell receptor beta chain was sequenced for a study of PD-1 blockade in classical Hodgkin lymphoma. CDR1 is MNHEY and CDR2 is SVGAGI in the germline V gene. This CDR3 region has 12 residues. V was cut by 6 bases and J by 5 bases, with 8 bases left in between. Each patient experienced a relapse that followed autologous stem cell transplantation, and brentuximab vedotin exposure varied. Clones were read by immunoSEQ multiplex PCR, and TCRdb kept only the in-frame ones, dropping some. The table lists 60,000 to 75,000 clones, about 92% of them singletons. The receptor comes from a human donor with classical Hodgkin lymphoma. The specimen was peripheral blood mononuclear cells (PBMCs), collected at baseline. The V call is TRBV6-5, the J call TRBJ1-5; the D is unclear. CDR3 amino acids: CASRWTDQPQHF. CDR3 bases: TGTGCCAGCAGGTGGACGGATCAGCCCCAGCATTTT.